The present TCR beta chain was sequenced within a study of blood T cell repertoires in COVID-19. Profiling relied on immunoSEQ multiplex PCR, and the TCRdb table lists in-frame clones only, not all of them. The sample contains under 65,000 clones, just under 90% of which appear only once. The CDR3 has 12 amino acids. Germline lookup yields CDR1 GTSNPN and CDR2 SVGIG (reference sequence). The V end was cut by 1 base, the J end by 3 bases, with 6 bases between. Material: peripheral blood. The chain combines TRBV30 with TRBJ1-2; D unclear. This TCR was sampled from a man aged 55 to 70 with acute or convalescent COVID-19. DNA of the CDR3: TGTGCCTGGAGTGGGGAGGACTATGGCTACACCTTC. Protein sequence: CAWSGEDYGYTF.